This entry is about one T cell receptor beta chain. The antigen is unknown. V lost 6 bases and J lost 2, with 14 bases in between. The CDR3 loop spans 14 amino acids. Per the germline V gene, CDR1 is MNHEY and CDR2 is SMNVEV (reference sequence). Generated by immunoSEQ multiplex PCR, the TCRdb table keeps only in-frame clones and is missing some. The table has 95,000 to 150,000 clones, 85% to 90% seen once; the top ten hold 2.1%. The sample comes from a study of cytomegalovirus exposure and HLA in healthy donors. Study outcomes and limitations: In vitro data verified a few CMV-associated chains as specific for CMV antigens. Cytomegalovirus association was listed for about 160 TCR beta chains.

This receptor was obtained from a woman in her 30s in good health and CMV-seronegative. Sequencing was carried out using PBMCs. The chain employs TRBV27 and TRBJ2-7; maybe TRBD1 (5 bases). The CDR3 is CASRLTVGTYEQYF. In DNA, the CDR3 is TGTGCCAGCAGACTGACAGTGGGGACCTACGAGCAGTACTTC.